These 15 T cell receptor beta chains were all obtained from the same sample, sequenced in a study of regulatory T cells in long-lasting Graves disease (TCRdb year 2021). Reading the label with the study, this specimen's time point is: newly diagnosed GD, antithyroid drugs for less than 3 months. For both TCR sequencing and RNA sequencing, RNA was extracted from PBMCs in TRIzol. The method was multiplex PCR. Sequenced on an Illumina HiSeq 4000. To build TCR beta libraries, CDR3 regions were amplified by Arm-PCR using iRepertoire HTBI primers. TCRdb itself trimmed the public reads at Q25 with fastp, ran MiXCR and retained productive beta chains. Merged by CDR3 protein, the rows form single entries marked with the most common genes and DNA. For this sample the table gives 370,000 or so distinct CDR3 sequences, of which roughly 17% were detected only once. The ten largest account for around 21% of the sample.

These records were also assigned to another study, of T cells in Graves' hyperthyroidism and ophthalmopathy.

This material consisted of peripheral blood mononuclear cells (PBMCs), taken at new diagnosis, from a patient treated with antithyroid drugs. The receptors were sampled from a woman between 18 and 29 years old with Graves disease. Donor details come from another sample of the same person, matched by shared clones.

This clonotype has just a few counts. The J gene is TRBJ1-5, the V gene TRBV7-2, with TRBD1 as a possible D gene (5 bases). Trimming shortened V by 1 base and J by 6 bases, and 10 bases separated the two germline ends. The CDR3 totals 14 residues. Germline V gives CDR1 SGHTA, CDR2 FQGNSA. The CDR3 protein is CASSLGGWSQPQHF. The CDR3 DNA follows: TGTGCCAGCAGCTTAGGGGGGTGGAGTCAGCCCCAGCATTTT.

This clonotype was picked up many times. V and J are TRBV3-1 and TRBJ1-4; TRBD1 is a possible D gene (6 bases). From germline, CDR1 is LGHDT and CDR2 YNNKEL (reference sequence). The CDR3 runs 13 residues. V was clipped by 6 bases and J by 7 bases, with 12 bases between them. The CDR3 spells CASSPQGSEKLFF. The DNA of the CDR3 is TGTGCCAGCAGTCCTCAGGGGTCTGAAAAACTGTTTTTT.

V usage is TRBV14 and J usage is TRBJ2-7; the D is unclear. With 1 base removed from V and 7 bases from J, the gap between germline ends came to 11 bases. Germline CDR1 is SGHDN and CDR2 is FVKESK. This CDR3 contains 13 residues. The CDR3 loop reads CASSQVRVLEQYF. The CDR3 DNA sequence: TGTGCCAGCAGCCAAGTACGGGTTTTGGAGCAGTACTTC.

The chain has TRBV19 and TRBJ2-7; either TRBD1 or TRBD2 may supply D (5 bases each). V lost 5 bases, J lost 4 bases, and 18 bases lay in between. This CDR3 is built from 15 residues. Germline V gene sequence: CDR1 LNHDA, CDR2 SQIVND (reference sequence). CDR3 DNA: TGTGCCAGTAGTGAAGCCGGGACCCGATCTTACGAGCAGTACTTC. It translates to CASSEAGTRSYEQYF.

This clonotype was picked up a small number of times. The CDR3 DNA is TGTGCCAGTAGTATTGGGCGGAGGGGCCCAACGGGTGAGCAGTTCTTC. Amino acids: CASSIGRRGPTGEQFF. V and J are TRBV19 and TRBJ2-1; TRBD2 is a possible D gene (6 bases). V lost 3 bases and J lost 9, with 21 bases in between. The germline CDR1 and CDR2 sequences are LNHDA and SQIVND (reference sequence). The CDR3 has 16 residues.

This clonotype was picked up many times. The chain joins TRBV5-1 to TRBJ2-7; D could derive from TRBD1 or TRBD2 (5 bases each). The CDR3 covers 15 residues. The V gene's germline CDR1 is SGHRS and CDR2 YFSETQ. V dropped 0 bases and J dropped 2 bases, with 12 bases sitting between them. CDR3 protein: CASSLVGTSAYEQYF. In DNA, the CDR3 is TGCGCCAGCAGCTTGGTGGGGACCTCAGCCTACGAGCAGTACTTC.

This clonotype appeared once. This may be a read error: a much more frequent sequence differs by one nucleotide. The V gene is TRBV7-6, the J gene TRBJ2-5; 7 bases line up with TRBD2. The J segment lost 5 bases and the V segment lost 6 bases, leaving 12 bases of the junction unmatched. CDR3 length equals 15 residues. From germline, CDR1 is SGHVS and CDR2 FNYEAQ. The CDR3 loop is CASSRAGTIHETQYF. The CDR3 DNA reads as TGTGCCAGCAGTAGAGCCGGGACTATCCACGAGACCCAGTACTTC. Together with reference TRBV7-6 and TRBJ2-5, the CDR3 gives the full variable domain: GAGVSQSPRYKVTKRGQDVALRCDPISGHVSLYWYRQALGQGPEFLTYFNYEAQQDKSGLPNDRFSAERPEGSISTLTIQRTEQRDSAMYRCASSRAGTIHETQYFGPGTRLLVL.

This clonotype was seen more than once but under ten times. The CDR3 protein is CSVAPGNSQPQHF. The CDR3 DNA sequence: TGCAGCGTTGCCCCCGGGAACTCTCAGCCCCAGCATTTT. The rearrangement uses TRBV29-1 and TRBJ1-5; D gene uncertain. Looked up from germline, CDR1 is SQVTM and CDR2 is ANQGSEA. V was cut by 4 bases and J by 6 bases, with 13 bases left in between. This CDR3 is 13 amino acids long.

This clonotype has a count of ten or more. The chain joins TRBV5-1 to TRBJ2-7, with 9 nucleotides matching TRBD2. With V trimmed by 5 bases and J by 9 bases, 12 bases remained unmatched. Germline CDR1 reads SGHRS; CDR2 reads YFSETQ. The CDR3 has 14 amino acids. CDR3 loop: CASRDKLAAGGQYF. DNA of the CDR3: TGCGCCAGCAGAGATAAGCTTGCAGCGGGGGGGCAGTACTTC. The whole variable domain, filled in from reference TRBV5-1 and TRBJ2-7, reads KAGVTQTPRYLIKTRGQQVTLSCSPISGHRSVSWYQQTPGQGLQFLFEYFSETQRNKGNFPGRFSGRQFSNSRSEMNVSTLELGDSALYLCASRDKLAAGGQYFGPGTRLTVT.

Ten or more counts support this clonotype. The chain couples TRBV12-3 or TRBV12-4 to TRBJ1-1, with D uncertain. Trimming pared 7 bases from V and 6 bases from J, leaving 12 bases between. The CDR3 totals 12 residues. CDR3 nucleotides: TGTGCCAGCAACTTACCCGGAGCTGAAGCTTTCTTT. Its translation is CASNLPGAEAFF.

This clonotype came up a few times. This sequence joins TRBV2 and TRBJ2-2, with a weak D call TRBD2 (5 bases). V lost 6 bases, J lost 0 bases, and 11 bases lay in between. Per the germline V gene, CDR1 is SNHLY and CDR2 is FYNNEI. This CDR3 contains 15 residues. CDR3 bases: TGTGCCAGCAGGAGAGATAGCGCGAACACCGGGGAGCTGTTTTTT. Its translation is CASRRDSANTGELFF.

About this clonotype: Its ends do not fully match the called genes, so a read error is possible. V gene TRBV7-9 combines with J gene TRBJ2-7; 11 nucleotides align to TRBD1. Germline CDR1 SEHNR, CDR2 FQNEAQ (reference sequence). The CDR3 consists of 17 residues. This CDR3 reads CASSLDRGPWTSYERYF. The CDR3 DNA follows: TGTGCCAGCAGCTTGGACAGGGGGCCTTGGACCTCCTACGAGCGGTACTTC.

The sample holds many counts of this clonotype. V and J are TRBV3-1 and TRBJ1-1; D not certain. The CDR3 has 15 amino acids. The V and J ends lost 5 bases and 1 base respectively, with 14 bases between them. The V gene's germline CDR1 is LGHDT and CDR2 YNNKEL (reference sequence). The CDR3, as DNA: TGTGCCAGCAGCATCGGGCAGGCCTCGAACACTGAAGCTTTCTTT. Protein sequence: CASSIGQASNTEAFF.

On this clonotype: This may stem from a read error, because a much larger clone lies one nucleotide away. The rearrangement joins TRBV9 to TRBJ2-3, with 13 bases fitting TRBD2. J gave up 4 bases and V 4 bases, and 6 bases lay outside the gene matches. This CDR3 has 16 amino acids. The germline gives CDR1 SGDLS, CDR2 YYNGEE. Written as DNA, the CDR3 is TGTGCCAGCAGCTCACAACTAGCGGGAGGGGCAGATACGCAGTATTTT. Encoded protein: CASSSQLAGGADTQYF.

The sample holds many counts of this clonotype. The V gene is TRBV20-1, the J gene TRBJ2-1; 10 bases agree with TRBD2. Germline V gene lookup returns CDR1 DFQATT and CDR2 SNEGSKA (reference sequence). V dropped 1 base and J dropped 5; count of bases not matched to a gene: 8. CDR3 length: 16 residues. Written as DNA, the CDR3 is TGCAGTGCTAGAGCTTTCGGGACTAGCGACCACAATGAGCAGTTCTTC. This gives the protein CSARAFGTSDHNEQFF.